This TCR beta chain was recovered during a study of CD8 T cells in Susac syndrome. Whole-study findings and limits: The CD4+ T cell repertoires of Susac syndrome were found to show no clonal expansion.

RNA in amounts of about 0.5 to 1 ug was reverse transcribed with random hexamers. An immunoSEQ multiplex PCR amplified TCR beta CDR3 over 54 Vbeta and 13 Jbeta. TCRdb ran MiXCR on the immunoSEQ multiplex PCR reads and lists one entry per CDR3 protein. The sample yields under 250,000 distinct CDR3 sequences, over 90% seen once. In blood CD8+ and CD4+ T cells, TCR beta underwent sequencing. CDR3 size: 17 residues. In germline, CDR1 is SGHTA, CDR2 FQGNSA. Trimming cost V 1 base and J 4 bases, with 17 bases left between them. This clonotype appeared a single time. What it binds is unknown. The sequencing sample was made of CD4+ T cells from PBMCs. The chain joins TRBV7-2 to TRBJ2-1; D may be TRBD2 (6 bases). The source of this sequence is a human donor with Susac syndrome. The CDR3 bases are TGTGCCAGCAGCTTAGGTTCGGCGGGGCAGGCGTACAATGAGCAGTTCTTC. Encoded protein: CASSLGSAGQAYNEQFF.